This T cell receptor beta chain was observed in a study of blood T cell repertoires in COVID-19. In the study overall: Acute-phase and convalescent COVID-19 samples originated in the United States, Italy and Spain. T cells, B-cell-depleted T cells, or PBMCs supplied cDNA or gDNA.

There are 13 residues in the CDR3. The germline V gene has CDR1 MNHEY and CDR2 SVGAGI. Trimming left V 4 bases short and J 7 bases short, with 11 bases between. Original methodology: Quantification of nucleated cells was approximated via reference gene primer amplification. This table comes from immunoSEQ multiplex PCR, and its TCRdb copy is limited to in-frame clones, with some not included. That table supplies the V and J calls and clone size; D and trimming were determined from the DNA. The table shows 50,000 to 65,000 clones, with about 80% occurring only once. What was sequenced was peripheral blood. The chain combines TRBV6-5 with TRBJ2-1; TRBD2 is a possible D gene (5 bases). The sequence was collected from a woman aged 55-70 years with acute or convalescent COVID-19. The CDR3 here is CASSLRAFNEQFF. In nucleotides, the CDR3 is TGTGCCAGCAGTTTGAGGGCGTTTAATGAGCAGTTCTTC.